This T cell receptor (beta chain) stems from a study of T cell repertoires in cytomegalovirus infection. After removal of 6 bases from V and 8 bases from J, the junction contained 11 bases not matched to a gene. Germline-derived CDR1 and CDR2 are SQVTM and ANQGSEA. CDR3 length: 14 residues. This clonotype was recorded at least ten times. Using its own MiXCR run on the reads, TCRdb lists one record per CDR3 protein. In the table there are fewer than 85,000 distinct CDR3 sequences, around 3.8% of which are singletons. V gene TRBV29-1 combines with J gene TRBJ2-1, with 9 bases fitting TRBD2. The sequence derives from a human donor in good health (CMV status not recorded). Some clones in this sample may be carry-over from other donors' samples. The sequenced sample was PBMCs. This CDR3 reads CSVSRTSATHEQFF. The CDR3 nucleotides are TGCAGCGTATCTAGGACTAGCGCTACCCATGAGCAGTTCTTC.